This TCR beta chain derives from a study of blood T cell repertoires in COVID-19. At the level of the study: Sites across the United States, Italy and Spain contributed samples from acute and convalescent COVID-19.

Libraries were prepared by immunoSEQ multiplex PCR; TCRdb keeps only in-frame clonotypes and omits some of them. The sample has over 200,000 clones, almost 90% seen once; the top ten hold 2.5% to 3%. This clone was counted a few times. Germline V lookup: CDR1 MNHNY, CDR2 SVGAGI (reference sequence). The CDR3 sequence is 16 residues long. With V trimmed by 6 bases and J by 2 bases, 8 bases remained unmatched. This sequence originates from a woman aged 55 to 70 with acute or convalescent COVID-19. This chain joins TRBV6-6 and TRBJ1-3; 9 nucleotides match TRBD1. The sequenced sample was peripheral blood. CDR3 loop: CASRLGGQGPGNTIYF. The CDR3 DNA reads as TGTGCCAGCAGATTGGGGGGACAGGGCCCTGGAAACACCATATATTTT.